Sequencing of this TCR beta chain was carried out in a study of identifying expanded T cells in peripheral blood. No infections or other immune events were documented during collection. With respect to this clone: What it binds is not known.

General observations from the study: Two-week clone count variance significantly increased as total template count grew. About 1.2 clones differed between technical replicates, versus approximately 16 and 19 over time.

Some clones are missing from TCRdb's copy, which holds only in-frame ones; the method was immunoSEQ multiplex PCR. Among around 130,000 clones listed, 86% were seen once. The ends were cut back, 2 bases at V and 0 bases at J, with 9 bases in the middle. The CDR3 has 15 amino acids. The germline V gene encodes CDR1 SGDLS and CDR2 YYNGEE. The specimen was blood. V is TRBV9 and J is TRBJ2-1; D is undetermined. This TCR was sampled from a person aged 18 to 75 in good health. CDR3 region: CASSVRQSSYNEQFF. The CDR3 coding sequence is TGTGCCAGCAGCGTCCGACAATCCTCCTACAATGAGCAGTTCTTC. Full variable domain (missing parts from reference TRBV9 and TRBJ2-1): DSGVTQTPKHLITATGQRVTLRCSPRSGDLSVYWYQQSLDQGLQFLIQYYNGEERAKGNILERFSAQQFPDLHSELNLSSLELGDSALYFCASSVRQSSYNEQFFGPGTRLTVL.